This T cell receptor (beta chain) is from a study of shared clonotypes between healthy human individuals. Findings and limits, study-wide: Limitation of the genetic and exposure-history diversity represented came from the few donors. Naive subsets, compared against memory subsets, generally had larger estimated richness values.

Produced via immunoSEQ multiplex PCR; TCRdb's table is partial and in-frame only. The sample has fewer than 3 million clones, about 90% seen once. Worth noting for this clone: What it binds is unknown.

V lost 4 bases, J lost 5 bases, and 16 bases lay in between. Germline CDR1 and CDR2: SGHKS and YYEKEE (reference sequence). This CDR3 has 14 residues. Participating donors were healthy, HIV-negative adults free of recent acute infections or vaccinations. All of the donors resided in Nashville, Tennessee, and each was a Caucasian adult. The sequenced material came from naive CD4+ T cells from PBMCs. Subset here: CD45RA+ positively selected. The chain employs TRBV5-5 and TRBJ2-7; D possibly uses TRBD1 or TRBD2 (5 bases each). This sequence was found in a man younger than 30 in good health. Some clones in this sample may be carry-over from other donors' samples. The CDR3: CASSGLPLGDEQYF. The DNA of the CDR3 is TGTGCCAGCAGCGGCCTCCCATTGGGGGACGAGCAGTACTTC.